This T cell receptor (beta chain) is from a study of blood T cell repertoires in COVID-19. Study in general: Specimens from acute and convalescent COVID-19 originated in the United States, Italy and Spain. The analysed material was cDNA or gDNA that came from T cells, B-cell-depleted T cells, or PBMCs.

V was cut by 2 bases and J by 0 bases, with 11 bases left in between. CDR1 is MNHEY and CDR2 is SVGAGI in the germline V gene. The CDR3 loop spans 16 amino acids. In the study's own analysis: How many nucleated cells were present was estimated from reference gene primer amplification. Profiling relied on immunoSEQ multiplex PCR, and the TCRdb table lists in-frame clones only, not all of them. V and J calls and clone size are given by that table; D and trimming were obtained from the DNA. The table includes 75,000 to 80,000 clones, around 89% detected once. This chain uses TRBV6-5 with TRBJ1-3; D remains unclear. What was sequenced was peripheral blood. The TCR sequence derives from a human donor in a cohort sampled during active COVID-19. The CDR3 DNA reads TGTGCCAGCAGTTACAGACGGCCTAGCTCTGGAAACACCATATATTTT. Amino acids: CASSYRRPSSGNTIYF.